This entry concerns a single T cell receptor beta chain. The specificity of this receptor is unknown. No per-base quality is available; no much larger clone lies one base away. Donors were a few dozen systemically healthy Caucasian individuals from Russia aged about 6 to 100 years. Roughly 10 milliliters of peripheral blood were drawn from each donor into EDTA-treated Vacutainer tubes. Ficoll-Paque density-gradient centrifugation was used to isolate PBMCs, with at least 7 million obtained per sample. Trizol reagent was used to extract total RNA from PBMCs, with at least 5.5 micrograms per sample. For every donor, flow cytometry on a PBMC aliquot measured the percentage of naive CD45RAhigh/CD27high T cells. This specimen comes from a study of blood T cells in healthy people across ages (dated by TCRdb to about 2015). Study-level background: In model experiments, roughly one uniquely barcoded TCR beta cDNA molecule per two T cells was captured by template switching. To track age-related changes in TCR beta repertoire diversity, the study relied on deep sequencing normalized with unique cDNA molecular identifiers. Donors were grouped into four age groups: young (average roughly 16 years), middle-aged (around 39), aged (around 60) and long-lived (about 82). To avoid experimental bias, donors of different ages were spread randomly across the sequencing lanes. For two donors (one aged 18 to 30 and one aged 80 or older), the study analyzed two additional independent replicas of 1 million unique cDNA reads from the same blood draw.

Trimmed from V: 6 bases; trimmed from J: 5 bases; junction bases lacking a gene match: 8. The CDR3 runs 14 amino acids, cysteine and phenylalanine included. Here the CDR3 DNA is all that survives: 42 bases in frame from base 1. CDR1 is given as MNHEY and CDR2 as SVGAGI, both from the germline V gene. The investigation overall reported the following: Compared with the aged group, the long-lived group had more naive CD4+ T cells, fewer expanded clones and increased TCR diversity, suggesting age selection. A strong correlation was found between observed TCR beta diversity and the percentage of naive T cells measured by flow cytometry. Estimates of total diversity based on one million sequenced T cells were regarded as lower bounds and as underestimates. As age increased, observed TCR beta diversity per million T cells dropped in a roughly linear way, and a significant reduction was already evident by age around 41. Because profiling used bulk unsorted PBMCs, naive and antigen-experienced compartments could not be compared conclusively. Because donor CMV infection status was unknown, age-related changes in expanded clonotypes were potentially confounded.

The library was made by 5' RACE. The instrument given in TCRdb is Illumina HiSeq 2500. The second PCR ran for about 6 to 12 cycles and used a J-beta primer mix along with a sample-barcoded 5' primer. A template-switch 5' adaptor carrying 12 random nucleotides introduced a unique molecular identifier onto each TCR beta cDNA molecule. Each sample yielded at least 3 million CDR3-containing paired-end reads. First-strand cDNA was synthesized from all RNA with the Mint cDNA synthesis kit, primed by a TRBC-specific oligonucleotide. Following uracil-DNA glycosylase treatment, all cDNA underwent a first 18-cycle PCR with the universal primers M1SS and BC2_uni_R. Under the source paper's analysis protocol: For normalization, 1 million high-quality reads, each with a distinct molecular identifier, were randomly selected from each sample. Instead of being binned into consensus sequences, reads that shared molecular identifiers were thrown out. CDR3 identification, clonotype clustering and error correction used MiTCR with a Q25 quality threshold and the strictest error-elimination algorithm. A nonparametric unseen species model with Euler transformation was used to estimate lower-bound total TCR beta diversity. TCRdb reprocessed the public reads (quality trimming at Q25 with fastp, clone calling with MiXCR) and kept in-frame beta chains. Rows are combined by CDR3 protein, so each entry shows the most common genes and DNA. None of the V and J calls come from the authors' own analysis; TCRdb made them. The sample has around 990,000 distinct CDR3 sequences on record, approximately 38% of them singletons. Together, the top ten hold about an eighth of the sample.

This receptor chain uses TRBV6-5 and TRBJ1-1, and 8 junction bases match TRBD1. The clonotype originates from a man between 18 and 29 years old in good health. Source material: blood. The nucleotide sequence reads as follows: TGTGCCAGCAGACCTGACAGGGGAGGGACTGAAGCTTTCTTT. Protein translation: CASRPDRGGTEAFF.